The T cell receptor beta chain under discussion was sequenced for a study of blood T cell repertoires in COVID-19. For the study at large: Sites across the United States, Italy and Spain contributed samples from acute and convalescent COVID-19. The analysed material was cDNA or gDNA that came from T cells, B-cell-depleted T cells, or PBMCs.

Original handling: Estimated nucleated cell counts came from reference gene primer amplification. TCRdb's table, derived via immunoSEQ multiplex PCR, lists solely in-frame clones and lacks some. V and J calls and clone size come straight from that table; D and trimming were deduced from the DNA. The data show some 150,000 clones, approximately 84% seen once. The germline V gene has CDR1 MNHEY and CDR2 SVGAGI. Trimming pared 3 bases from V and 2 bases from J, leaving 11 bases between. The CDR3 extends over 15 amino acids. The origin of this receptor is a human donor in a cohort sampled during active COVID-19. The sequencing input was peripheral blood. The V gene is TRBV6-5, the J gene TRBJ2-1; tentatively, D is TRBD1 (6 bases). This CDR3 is CASSYEGVAYNEQFF. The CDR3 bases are TGTGCCAGCAGTTATGAGGGGGTAGCCTACAATGAGCAGTTCTTC.